This entry concerns a single T cell receptor (beta chain). What it binds is unknown. Germline lookup yields CDR1 SQVTM and CDR2 ANQGSEA. Deletions cut 1 base from V and 5 bases from J, with 14 bases between. CDR3 length: 14 amino acids. This sample is drawn from a study of shared clonotypes between healthy human individuals. Turning to the study itself: The plates for each donor numbered three CD4 naive, three CD4 memory, two CD8 naive and one CD8 memory. Overall study results and limits: Sorted-subset sequencing was shown by rarefaction to be incomplete despite large depth. A reduction in generation probabilities was seen for non-shared clonotypes relative to those shared by all four donors.

Tens of thousands of T cell genomes, or approximately 200 ng DNA, went into the sorted-subset replicate PCRs. Sequencing was performed with immunoSEQ multiplex PCR; in TCRdb, only in-frame clones are kept and a portion is missing. The data hold approximately 2.3 million clones, with approximately 93% observed a single time. The sequence was collected from a man aged 18 to 30 in good health. Some clones in this sample may be carry-over from other donors' samples. The chain couples TRBV29-1 to TRBJ2-5; D is possibly TRBD2 (5 bases). Sequencing was carried out using naive CD4+ T cells from PBMCs. The subset is: CD45RA+ positively selected. The CDR3 sequence: CSVEAGISRETQYF. As DNA, the CDR3 is TGCAGCGTTGAAGCCGGGATTTCCCGGGAGACCCAGTACTTC.